This T cell receptor (beta chain) came from a study of PD-1 blockade in classical Hodgkin lymphoma. General study results and limits: Similar baseline diversity was found in complete responders and newly diagnosed patients. Lower baseline TCR diversity was reported for newly diagnosed patients than for healthy donors.

Turning to this clone: Antigen specificity is unknown.

Brentuximab vedotin exposure varied, and every patient relapsed after autologous stem cell transplantation. Profiling relied on immunoSEQ multiplex PCR, and the TCRdb table lists in-frame clones only, not all of them. This sample has about 37,000 clones, with over 65% found just once. The CDR3 has 13 residues. Per germline, CDR1 KGHSH and CDR2 LQKENI. Trimming left V 5 bases short and J 1 base short, with 8 bases between. The material was peripheral blood mononuclear cells (PBMCs), obtained before the second cycle of nivolumab. The rearrangement uses TRBV18 and TRBJ1-1; D is possibly TRBD1 (6 bases). This clonotype was sampled from a human donor with classical Hodgkin lymphoma. In DNA form, the CDR3 reads TGTGCCAGCTCAGGGACACAGAACACTGAAGCTTTCTTT. Protein: CASSGTQNTEAFF.